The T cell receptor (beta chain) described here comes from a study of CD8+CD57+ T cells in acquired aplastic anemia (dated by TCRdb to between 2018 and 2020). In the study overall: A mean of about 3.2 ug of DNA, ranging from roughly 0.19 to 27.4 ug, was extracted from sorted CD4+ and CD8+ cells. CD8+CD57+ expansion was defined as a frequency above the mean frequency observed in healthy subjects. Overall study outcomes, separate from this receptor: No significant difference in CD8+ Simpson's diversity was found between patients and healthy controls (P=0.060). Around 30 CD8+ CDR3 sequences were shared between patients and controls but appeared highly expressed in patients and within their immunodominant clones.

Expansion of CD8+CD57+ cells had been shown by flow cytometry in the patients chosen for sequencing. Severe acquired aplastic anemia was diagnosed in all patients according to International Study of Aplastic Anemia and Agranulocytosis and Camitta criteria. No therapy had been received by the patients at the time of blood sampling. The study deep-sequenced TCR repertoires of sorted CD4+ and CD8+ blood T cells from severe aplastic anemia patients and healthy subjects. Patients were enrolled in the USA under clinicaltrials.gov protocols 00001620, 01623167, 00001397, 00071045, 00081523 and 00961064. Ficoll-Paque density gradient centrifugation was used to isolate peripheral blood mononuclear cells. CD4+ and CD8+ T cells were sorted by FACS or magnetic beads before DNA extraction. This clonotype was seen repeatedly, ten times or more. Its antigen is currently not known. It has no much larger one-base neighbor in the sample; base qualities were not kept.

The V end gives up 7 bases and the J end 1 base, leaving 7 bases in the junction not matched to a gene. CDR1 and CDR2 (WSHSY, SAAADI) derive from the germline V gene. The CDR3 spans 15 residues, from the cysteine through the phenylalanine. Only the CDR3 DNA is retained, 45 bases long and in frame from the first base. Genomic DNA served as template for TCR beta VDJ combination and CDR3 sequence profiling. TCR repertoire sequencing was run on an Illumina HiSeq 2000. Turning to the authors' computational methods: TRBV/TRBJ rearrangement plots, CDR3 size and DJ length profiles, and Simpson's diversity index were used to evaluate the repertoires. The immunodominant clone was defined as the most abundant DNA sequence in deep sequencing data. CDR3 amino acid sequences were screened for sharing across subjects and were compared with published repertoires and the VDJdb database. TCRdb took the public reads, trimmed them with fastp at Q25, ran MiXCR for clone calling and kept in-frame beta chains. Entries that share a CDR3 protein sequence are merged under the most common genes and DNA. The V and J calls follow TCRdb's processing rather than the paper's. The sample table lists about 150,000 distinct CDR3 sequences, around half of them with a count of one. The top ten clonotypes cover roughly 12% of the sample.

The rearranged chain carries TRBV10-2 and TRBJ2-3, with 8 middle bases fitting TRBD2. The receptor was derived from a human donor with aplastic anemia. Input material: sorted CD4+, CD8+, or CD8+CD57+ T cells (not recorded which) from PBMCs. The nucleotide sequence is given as TGCGCCAGCACCCAGACGGGGGGGGGCACAGATACGCAGTATTTT. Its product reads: CASTQTGGGTDTQYF.